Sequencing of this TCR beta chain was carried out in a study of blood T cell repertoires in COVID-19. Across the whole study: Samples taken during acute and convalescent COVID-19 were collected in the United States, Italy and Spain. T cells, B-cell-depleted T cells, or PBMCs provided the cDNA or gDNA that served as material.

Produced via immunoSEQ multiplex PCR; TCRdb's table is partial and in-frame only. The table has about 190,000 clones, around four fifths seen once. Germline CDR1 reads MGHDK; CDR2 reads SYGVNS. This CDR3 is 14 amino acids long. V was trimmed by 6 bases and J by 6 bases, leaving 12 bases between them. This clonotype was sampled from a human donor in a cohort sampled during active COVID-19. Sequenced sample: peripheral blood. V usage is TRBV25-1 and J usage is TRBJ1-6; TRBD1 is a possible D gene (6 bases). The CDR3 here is CASSPGQFNSPLHF. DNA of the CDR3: TGTGCCAGCAGCCCGGGACAATTTAATTCACCCCTCCACTTT.